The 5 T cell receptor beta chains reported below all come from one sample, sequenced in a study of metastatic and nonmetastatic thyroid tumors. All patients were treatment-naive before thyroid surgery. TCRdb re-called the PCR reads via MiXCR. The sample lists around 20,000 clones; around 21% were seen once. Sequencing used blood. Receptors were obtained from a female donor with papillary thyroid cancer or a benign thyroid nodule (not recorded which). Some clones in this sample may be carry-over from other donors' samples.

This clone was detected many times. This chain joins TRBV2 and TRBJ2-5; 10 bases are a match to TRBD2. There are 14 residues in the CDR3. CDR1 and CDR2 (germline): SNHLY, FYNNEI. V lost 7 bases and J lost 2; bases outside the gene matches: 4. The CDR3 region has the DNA TGTGCCAGCAACCAGCGGGGGGGGCAAGAGACCCAGTACTTC. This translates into CASNQRGGQETQYF.

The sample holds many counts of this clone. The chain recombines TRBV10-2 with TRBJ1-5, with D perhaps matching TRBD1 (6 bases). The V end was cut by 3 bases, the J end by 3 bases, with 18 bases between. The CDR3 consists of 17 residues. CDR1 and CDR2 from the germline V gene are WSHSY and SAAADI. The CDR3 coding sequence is TGCGCCAGCAGTGAAGAGGGGGGCGGGTGGTCCAATCAGCCCCAGCATTTT. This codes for CASSEEGGGWSNQPQHF.

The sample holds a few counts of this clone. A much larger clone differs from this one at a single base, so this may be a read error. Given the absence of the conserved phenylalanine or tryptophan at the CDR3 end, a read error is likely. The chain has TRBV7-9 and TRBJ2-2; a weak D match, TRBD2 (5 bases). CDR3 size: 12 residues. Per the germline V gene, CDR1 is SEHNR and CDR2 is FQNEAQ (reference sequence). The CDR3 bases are TGTGCCAGCAGGGCTGACACCGGGGATCTGTTTCTT. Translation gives CASRADTGDLFL.

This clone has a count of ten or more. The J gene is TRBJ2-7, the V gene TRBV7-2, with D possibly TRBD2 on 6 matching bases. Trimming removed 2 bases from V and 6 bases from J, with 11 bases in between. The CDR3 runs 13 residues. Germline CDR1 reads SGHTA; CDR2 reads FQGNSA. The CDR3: CASSLIGLSEQYF. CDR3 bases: TGTGCCAGCAGCTTAATAGGACTAAGCGAGCAGTACTTC.

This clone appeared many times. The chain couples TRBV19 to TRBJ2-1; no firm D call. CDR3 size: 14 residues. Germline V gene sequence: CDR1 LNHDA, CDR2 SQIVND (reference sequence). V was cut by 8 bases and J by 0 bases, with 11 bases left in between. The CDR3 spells CASAHPVSYNEQFF. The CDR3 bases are TGTGCCAGTGCCCACCCGGTCTCCTACAATGAGCAGTTCTTC.